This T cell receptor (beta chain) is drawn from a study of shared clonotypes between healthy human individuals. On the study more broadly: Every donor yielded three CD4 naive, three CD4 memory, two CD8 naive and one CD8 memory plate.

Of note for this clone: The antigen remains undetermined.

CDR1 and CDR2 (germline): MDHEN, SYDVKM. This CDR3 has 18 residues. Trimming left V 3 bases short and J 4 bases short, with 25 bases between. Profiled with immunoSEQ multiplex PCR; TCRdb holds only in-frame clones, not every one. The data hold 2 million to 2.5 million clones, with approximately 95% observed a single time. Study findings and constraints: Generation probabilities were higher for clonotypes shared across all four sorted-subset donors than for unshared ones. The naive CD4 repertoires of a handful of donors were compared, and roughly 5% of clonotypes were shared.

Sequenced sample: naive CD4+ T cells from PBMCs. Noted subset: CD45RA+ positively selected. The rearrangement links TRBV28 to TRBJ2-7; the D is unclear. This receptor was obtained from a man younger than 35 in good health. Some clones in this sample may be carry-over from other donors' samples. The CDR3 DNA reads TGTGCCAGCAGTTTCCGTGGCAGAACCCCACTCCCATATTACGAGCAGTACTTC. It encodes CASSFRGRTPLPYYEQYF.